This T cell receptor beta chain was sequenced during a study of shared clonotypes between healthy human individuals (dated by TCRdb to 2018 to 2020). General notes on the study: The cohort comprised a couple of women and three men aged 18 to 49 years. Per donor, three plates each were used for CD4 naive and CD4 memory, two for CD8 naive, and one for CD8 memory. To increase sequencing depth and limit assay-specific biases, TCR repertoire library preparation and sequencing were carried out by different laboratories using diverse techniques. Blood TCR repertoires of four to six healthy adults were deeply sequenced to estimate repertoire size and the extent of clonotype sharing between individuals. Each donor's leukapheresis produced roughly between roughly 0.9 and 8.9 billion PBMCs.

V drops 0 bases and J drops 4 bases, leaving 12 bases in between. The CDR3 numbers 16 residues from cysteine through phenylalanine. The kept DNA is CDR3 alone, 48 bases in frame from the first base. From the germline V gene, CDR1 is MNHEY and CDR2 is SVGAGI. What the study reported, not specific to this receptor: Because the study included only a small number of donors, the genetic and exposure-history diversity represented was limited. Rarefaction of sorted-subset datasets indicated incomplete sequencing despite the large sequencing depth. Higher generation probabilities were observed for clonotypes shared by all four sorted-subset donors than for non-shared clonotypes. Around 5% of naive CD4, around 3.6% of naive CD8, 2.3% of memory CD4, and about 0.4% of memory CD8 clonotypes were shared across a few donors. Pairwise subsampling led to the expectation that sequencing depth would affect the degree of clonotype sharing among donors. Sampling was restricted to blood, and TCR repertoires in tissues likely differ from the TCR repertoires found in blood. Naive subsets generally had larger estimated clonotype richness than memory subsets.

Worth noting for this clone: Its antigen is still unknown. No clone much larger than this one lies a single base away; base qualities are absent.

Healthy HIV-negative adults with no recently reported acute infections or vaccinations were included as donors. Every donor was a Caucasian adult living in Nashville, Tennessee, USA. Magnetic negative selection was used to enrich CD4+ T cells, after which naive cells were positively selected on CD45RA and the negative fraction became the memory subset. After blood collection by leukapheresis, PBMCs were isolated using Ficoll-Histopaque density gradient centrifugation and then cryopreserved in the vapor phase of liquid nitrogen. Analytical flow cytometry was used to check the purity and quantity of every magnetically sorted T cell population. Each sorted fraction had its genomic DNA isolated and then quantified by UV absorbance on a Nanodrop 2000c. TCR CDR3 regions were amplified from genomic DNA by multiplex PCR using the deep immunoSEQ assay. For each cell subset, the extracted genomic DNA was distributed evenly across all wells of several immunoSEQ 96-well plates, and each plate served as one replicate. For sorted subsets, each replicate PCR was loaded with roughly 0.2 ug genomic DNA, equivalent to 30,000 to 35,000 T cell genomes. The purified libraries were quantified using a Qubit 3.0 fluorometer, sized with a Bioanalyzer 2100, and then quantified again using the KAPA Library Quantification kit. Every immunoSEQ 96-well plate was sequenced on a separate single-read 150-cycle Illumina NextSeq 550 flow cell. The published analysis was carried out like this. Because only junctional sequences without quality scores were contained in the immunoSEQ output, filtering matching that applied to full-length reads could not be performed. To assign V/J genes and CDR3, sequences were annotated against IMGT germline references using PyIR, a Python wrapper for IgBLAST v1.9. Any read was removed if the V/J assignment was weak (E-value above 1e-6), the CDR3 was missing, or the read contained stop codons, out-of-frame junctions, or ambiguous translated residues. V3J clonotypes were defined by identical inferred V gene, J gene, and CDR3 amino acid sequence. Percentage overlap between repertoires was calculated by dividing the number of shared unique clonotypes by the size of the smaller repertoire. RTK rarefaction, the Chao1 estimator, and Recon v2.1 estimates of unobserved clonotypes were used to assess repertoire richness. Generation probabilities for all TCRbeta clonotypes obtained by the gDNA method from a handful of donors were computed using OLGA. TCRdb took over this immuneACCESS table, retaining in-frame rearrangements with V and J assigned. Such tables are incomplete; in checked studies, under half of the missing clones stem from an unresolved V gene, and the remainder is unexplained. V, J and clone size are taken as reported in that table, and D and trimming were inferred from the DNA itself. This sample comprises roughly 1,000,000 clones, about four fifths of them detected only once. About 0.52% of the sample is taken by the ten largest.

This chain is built from TRBV6-5 and TRBJ2-2, and the D gene may be TRBD2, 5 bases matching. Sequencing was carried out using memory CD4+ T cells from PBMCs. The cell subset or site label for this specimen denotes: CD45RA-negative fraction. This clonotype was obtained from a man between 18 and 29 years old in good health. Some clones in this sample may be carry-over from other donors' samples. The CDR3 region has the sequence CASSYSTRTFTGELFF. The nucleotide sequence reads TGTGCCAGCAGTTACTCGACGCGGACTTTCACCGGGGAGCTGTTTTTT.